This T cell receptor (beta chain) was captured by sequencing in a study of cytomegalovirus exposure and HLA in healthy donors. The PCR contained 60 Vbeta and 13 Jbeta primers. Measured with immunoSEQ multiplex PCR; TCRdb has only the in-frame clones, and not every one. Its table lists approximately 50,000 clones. The sample taken for sequencing was PBMCs. The receptor was derived from a man aged 18 to 29 in good health and CMV-seropositive.

CDR3 nucleotide sequence: TGTGCCAGCAGTTCCGAGTACACCATATATTTT. Translated: CASSSEYTIYF. The chain couples TRBV2 to TRBJ1-3, with D unclear. Trimming removed 5 bases from V and 8 bases from J, with 7 bases in between. This CDR3 is built from 11 residues. Germline CDR1 and CDR2: SNHLY and FYNNEI.